These 8 T cell receptor beta chains came from one sample sequenced in a study of blood T cell repertoires in COVID-19. Here immunoSEQ multiplex PCR was the method, and the copy in TCRdb shows in-frame clones only, minus some. The top ten clones hold 28% of a sample with 50,000 to 65,000 clones, under 85% of them seen once. Sequenced sample: peripheral blood. The receptors here all came from a woman of 80 years or more with acute or convalescent COVID-19.

V is TRBV20-1 and J is TRBJ2-3; 10 nucleotides agree with TRBD2. V shed 3 bases, J shed 3 bases, and the junction held 3 bases outside the gene matches. The CDR3 length is 14 residues. The V gene's germline CDR1 is DFQATT and CDR2 SNEGSKA (reference sequence). CDR3: CSASVSGRTDTQYF. CDR3 bases: TGCAGTGCTAGTGTTAGCGGGAGGACAGATACGCAGTATTTT.

The chain combines TRBV10-1 with TRBJ2-7; perhaps TRBD2 as D (6 bases). The CDR3 extends over 17 amino acids. V was trimmed by 0 bases and J by 0 bases, leaving 15 bases between them. In germline, CDR1 is WNHNN, CDR2 SYGVQD (reference sequence). CDR3 region: CASSESRASASSYEQYF. Written as DNA, the CDR3 is TGCGCCAGCAGTGAGTCGAGGGCTAGCGCGAGCTCCTACGAGCAGTACTTC.

CDR3 sequence reads: CASSQDYDSPREKLFF. The CDR3 DNA sequence: TGCGCCAGCAGCCAAGATTACGACAGCCCCAGGGAAAAACTGTTTTTT. The rearrangement links TRBV4-3 to TRBJ1-4, with D possibly TRBD1 on 5 matching bases. The germline V and J ends were trimmed by 0 bases and 8 bases, with 16 bases remaining between them. Germline-derived CDR1 and CDR2 are LGHNA and YSLEER. The CDR3 covers 16 residues.

This clone came up a few times. The chain joins TRBV5-1 to TRBJ2-2, with D perhaps TRBD2 (6 bases). This CDR3 has 19 amino acids. Germline V gene lookup returns CDR1 SGHRS and CDR2 YFSETQ. The V gene lost 1 base and the J gene lost 0 bases, with 19 bases spanning the gap. The CDR3 region has the DNA TGCGCCAGCAGCTTGCGGGACTGGAGAATTAACGCGAACACCGGGGAGCTGTTTTTT. It specifies CASSLRDWRINANTGELFF.

This clone appeared a single time. V is TRBV6-2 or TRBV6-3 and J is TRBJ2-1; TRBD2 matches 15 bases. This CDR3 spans 17 amino acids. V was pared by 6 bases and J by 8 bases, with 11 bases of the junction left unmatched. Germline CDR1 is MNHEY and CDR2 is SVGEGT. The CDR3 DNA reads TGTGCCAGCAGCGCCGGACTAGCGGGAGGGCCTTGGGATGAGCAGTTCTTC. It encodes CASSAGLAGGPWDEQFF.

This clone was recorded only once. CDR3 in amino acids: CASLKDLGTDTQYF. DNA of the CDR3: TGTGCCAGCCTAAAAGACCTAGGCACAGATACGCAGTATTTT. The J gene is TRBJ2-3, the V gene TRBV28; D is ambiguous. Looked up from germline, CDR1 is MDHEN and CDR2 is SYDVKM. V lost 8 bases to trimming and J lost 1 base, with 13 bases between them. CDR3 length: 14 residues.

V gene TRBV27 combines with J gene TRBJ1-5; D unresolved. V was clipped by 4 bases and J by 0 bases, with 16 bases between them. CDR1 and CDR2 from the germline V gene are MNHEY and SMNVEV (reference sequence). The CDR3 extends over 17 amino acids. Here the CDR3 DNA reads TGTGCCAGCAGTTCTCGGGGAGGCGGGGTTAGCAATCAGCCCCAGCATTTT. It encodes CASSSRGGGVSNQPQHF.

The table lists this clone with a few counts. This chain joins TRBV15 and TRBJ2-6; maybe TRBD2 (5 bases). Trimming took off 0 bases at V and 2 bases at J, with 14 bases between the two ends. Germline loops: CDR1 LNHNV, CDR2 YYDKDF (reference sequence). CDR3 length: 18 residues. The CDR3 DNA reads as TGTGCCACCAGCAGAGACCCCCTAGGGAGTACTGGGGCCAACGTCCTGACTTTC. Its protein is CATSRDPLGSTGANVLTF.